The 2 T cell receptor beta chains below were found in one sample sequenced in a study of OX40 agonist ivuxolimab in advanced cancers. Sequencing used immunoSEQ multiplex PCR; TCRdb keeps in-frame clones, though not all of them. The sample shows some 70,000 clones, roughly 87% of them seen only once. Sample: CD4+ or CD8+ T cells sorted from blood, taken in a trial of the OX40 agonist ivuxolimab. The receptor set was obtained from an adult with an advanced solid tumor such as melanoma, head and neck, liver or kidney cancer.

The rearrangement links TRBV6-5 to TRBJ1-1; 7 nucleotides match TRBD1. The CDR3 runs 13 residues. The germline V gene has CDR1 MNHEY and CDR2 SVGAGI. V was pared by 8 bases and J by 0 bases, with 3 bases of the junction left unmatched. The CDR3 is CASGQAMNTEAFF. The DNA for the CDR3 is TGTGCCAGCGGACAGGCTATGAACACTGAAGCTTTCTTT.

The chain combines TRBV6-1 with TRBJ2-1; TRBD2 agrees at 7 bases. CDR1 is MNHNS, CDR2 SASEGT, per germline. This CDR3 has 15 amino acids. After removal of 5 bases from V and 2 bases from J, the junction contained 6 bases not matched to a gene. The CDR3 sequence: CASSTERGTYNEQFF. Written as DNA, the CDR3 is TGTGCCAGCAGTACGGAGCGGGGAACCTACAATGAGCAGTTCTTC.